The clone carrying this TCR beta chain was counted many times. No antigen is known for it. Preparing the TCRbeta library involved the use of unique molecular identifiers. Via MiXCR, TCRdb re-called the PCR reads, giving one row per CDR3 protein. This table holds about 110,000 distinct CDR3 sequences, about 6.5% found once. The data originate from a study of T-cell reconstitution after alpha-beta-depleted transplantation in children. Study findings and constraints: Fresh T-cell production supplied most of the T-cell counts and diversity seen one year after transplant. High day-60 TCRbeta diversity in some patients came from surviving recipient T cells and thymic progenitors. Reportedly, only several hundred clones from non-depleted graft cells drove alpha-beta T-cell counts at about two months.

V shed 2 bases and J shed 5 bases, with 16 bases lying between them. The CDR3 is 15 residues long. Per the germline V gene, CDR1 is MNHEY and CDR2 is SVGEGT. This receptor was identified in a male patient under 10 years old who had a stem cell transplant for acute lymphoblastic leukemia, so the T cells may come from the graft donor. The chain employs TRBV6-2 or TRBV6-3 and TRBJ2-7; D tentatively reads TRBD1 or TRBD2 (6 bases each). Sequencing used PBMCs, mostly from graft donor cells, obtained 360 days after TCRalphabeta/CD19-depleted stem cell transplant. In DNA, the CDR3 is TGTGCCAGCAGTTACAACCCGGGGGCAGGTCACGAGCAGTACTTC. It is translated as CASSYNPGAGHEQYF.